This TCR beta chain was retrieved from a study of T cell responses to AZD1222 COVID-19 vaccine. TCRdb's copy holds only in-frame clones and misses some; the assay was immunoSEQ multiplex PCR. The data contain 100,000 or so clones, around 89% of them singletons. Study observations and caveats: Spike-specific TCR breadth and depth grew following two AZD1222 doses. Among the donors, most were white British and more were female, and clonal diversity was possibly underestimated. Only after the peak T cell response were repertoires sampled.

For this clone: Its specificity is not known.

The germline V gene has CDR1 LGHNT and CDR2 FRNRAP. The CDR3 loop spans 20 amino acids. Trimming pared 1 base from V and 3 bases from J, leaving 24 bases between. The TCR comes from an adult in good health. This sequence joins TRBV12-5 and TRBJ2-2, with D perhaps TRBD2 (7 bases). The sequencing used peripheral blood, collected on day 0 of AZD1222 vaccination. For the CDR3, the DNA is TGTGCTAGTGGTTTGGAACAGGGTTTTGGCGGGAGAAAGGACACCGGGGAGCTGTTTTTT. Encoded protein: CASGLEQGFGGRKDTGELFF.